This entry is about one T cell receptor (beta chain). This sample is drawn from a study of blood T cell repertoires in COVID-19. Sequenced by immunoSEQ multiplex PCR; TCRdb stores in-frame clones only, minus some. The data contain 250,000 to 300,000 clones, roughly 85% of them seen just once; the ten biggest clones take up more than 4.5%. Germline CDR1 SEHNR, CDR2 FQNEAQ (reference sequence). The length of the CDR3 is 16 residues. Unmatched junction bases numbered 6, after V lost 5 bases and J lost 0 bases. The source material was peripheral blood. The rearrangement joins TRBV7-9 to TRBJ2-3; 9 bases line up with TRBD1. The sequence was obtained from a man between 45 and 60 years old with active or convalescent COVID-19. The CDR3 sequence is CASSGPGQGSTDTQYF. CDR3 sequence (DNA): TGTGCCAGCAGCGGGCCGGGACAGGGTAGCACAGATACGCAGTATTTT.